The next 3 T cell receptor beta chains were all read from a single sample in a study of post-analysis software for immune sequencing data. Their specific antigens are unknown. General study points: Patients showed TRBV5-6, TRBV5-1 and TRBV20-1 among roughly 5 TRBV segments more frequent than in controls.

Unique molecular identifiers had been added to the TCR beta cDNA libraries. MiXCR was run by TCRdb on the PCR reads, yielding one entry per CDR3 protein. The profile shows about 800,000 distinct CDR3 sequences, 25% to 30% of them singletons. Sequencing was carried out using blood. Receptors were obtained from a girl under 18 with multiple sclerosis.

At least ten counts were recorded for this clonotype. J is TRBJ2-7 and V is TRBV4-3; TRBD1 matches at 7 bases. The CDR3 has 14 amino acids. Per germline, CDR1 LGHNA and CDR2 YSLEER. The V gene end was trimmed by 5 bases and the J gene end by 0 bases; junction bases not matched to a gene: 4. In DNA, the CDR3 is TGCGCCAGCAGCAGCCGGGACAGCTCCTACGAGCAGTACTTC. It translates to CASSSRDSSYEQYF.

This chain links TRBV7-9 with TRBJ2-5; D is perhaps TRBD1 (6 bases). V was pared by 5 bases and J by 5 bases, with 24 bases between. The CDR3 covers 17 residues. The germline V gene encodes CDR1 SEHNR and CDR2 FQNEAQ (reference sequence). The CDR3 DNA reads TGTGCCAGCAGCGCACTTAGGAACCCAGGGGTTTTGGAGACCCAGTACTTC. This sequence encodes CASSALRNPGVLETQYF.

The chain carries TRBV5-1 and TRBJ2-1; TRBD1 agrees at 7 bases. V was clipped by 6 bases and J by 6 bases; unmatched bases: 9. The CDR3 is made up of 14 amino acids. CDR1 is SGHRS, CDR2 YFSETQ, per germline. The CDR3 DNA follows: TGCGCCAGCACCGCACAGGGGATAGGCAATGAGCAGTTCTTC. Residues: CASTAQGIGNEQFF.